This T cell receptor (beta chain) was recovered during a study of beta chain features in type 1 diabetes. Study-wide findings and caveats: Across patients, naive, central memory and Treg TCRB repertoires exhibited apparently greater similarity than was observed across healthy donors. Possible PCR preference for shorter templates applied equally to patients and controls. There was a moderate but significant shortening of TCRB CDR3s in all four CD4+ subsets of Type 1 diabetes patients.

V lost 4 bases, J lost 6 bases, and 17 bases lay in between. The CDR3 has 14 amino acids. Per germline, CDR1 SGDLS and CDR2 YYNGEE. cDNA synthesis used the whole RNA isolate, giving expressed TCRB sequences. The protocol was immunoSEQ multiplex PCR, while the TCRdb copy is restricted to in-frame clones and leaves out a portion. The data hold over 700,000 clones, with roughly 15% observed a single time. To note about this clone: The antigen is unknown.

The sample consisted of naive CD4+ T cells from blood. The receptor was derived from a woman aged 18-30 years in good health. The rearrangement uses TRBV9 and TRBJ2-7; possibly TRBD1 or TRBD2 for D (5 bases each). CDR3 nucleotides: TGTGCCAGCAGCCCCGGCACCTTTGGGGGCGAGCAGTACTTC. It yields the protein CASSPGTFGGEQYF.